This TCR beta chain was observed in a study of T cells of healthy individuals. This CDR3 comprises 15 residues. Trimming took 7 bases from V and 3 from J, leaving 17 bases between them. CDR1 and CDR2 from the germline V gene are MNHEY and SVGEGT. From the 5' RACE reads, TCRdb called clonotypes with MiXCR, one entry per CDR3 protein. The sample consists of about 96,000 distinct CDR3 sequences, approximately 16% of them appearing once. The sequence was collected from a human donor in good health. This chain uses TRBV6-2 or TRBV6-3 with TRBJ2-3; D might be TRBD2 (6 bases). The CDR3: CASTPGGEGTDTQYF. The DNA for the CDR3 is TGTGCCAGCACCCCTGGCGGGGAAGGAACAGATACGCAGTATTTT.